The following is a T cell receptor (beta chain) sequence with its context. What it binds is not known. Generation of TCR cDNA used 5'RACE template switching (which added a universal primer site and UMIs). TCRdb reprocessed the 5' RACE reads with MiXCR, giving one entry per CDR3 protein. The sample carries around 400,000 distinct CDR3 sequences, approximately 10% recorded once. This sample was taken from a study of T cells after yellow fever vaccination. General study points: Abundant clonotypes from the bulk population could have been carried over as contaminants into FACS-sorted repertoires. Primary-vaccination clones mostly resurfaced post-booster (96% CD4, 85% to 90% CD8).

CDR3 length equals 15 residues. Germline-derived CDR1 and CDR2 are LNHDA and SQIVND (reference sequence). The V and J ends lost 3 bases and 6 bases respectively, with 15 bases between them. The genes are TRBV19 and TRBJ1-5; D possibly corresponds to TRBD1 (6 bases). The receptor's source is a man aged 18 to 35 who received the YFV17D yellow fever vaccine. Sequencing was performed on PBMCs, taken on the day of the first yellow fever vaccination. DNA for the CDR3: TGTGCCAGTAGTATGCATTGGGGGGCCGGTCAGCCCCAGCATTTT. This codes for CASSMHWGAGQPQHF.